This T cell receptor (beta chain) was documented in a study of shared clonotypes between healthy human individuals. TCRdb's copy holds only in-frame clones and misses some; the assay was immunoSEQ multiplex PCR. The data contain fewer than 1.6 million clones, 97% to 99% of them singletons. Study-wide points: A handful of donors had around 5% of their naive CD4 clonotypes in common. The sole specimen, blood, was sampled, and tissue repertoires likely differ.

Comments on this clone: Antigen specificity is unknown.

Germline CDR1 and CDR2: WNHNN and SYGVQD (reference sequence). CDR3 length: 14 residues. V trimming: 2 bases; J trimming: 7 bases; junction bases outside the gene matches: 3. The material sequenced was naive CD4+ T cells sorted from blood. Subset given: CD45RA+ positively selected. This chain links TRBV10-1 with TRBJ1-4, with 8 bases fitting TRBD1. The receptor comes from a man aged 30 to 39 in good health. The CDR3 is CASSEAGGVEKLFF. In nucleotides, the CDR3 is TGCGCCAGCAGTGAGGCAGGGGGCGTTGAAAAACTGTTTTTT.